One and the same sample provided the 31 T cell receptor beta chains below, sequenced in a study of human T cells and chemical hapten exposure. TCRdb re-derived calls from the RACE reads in MiXCR, one entry per CDR3 protein. Here the sample spans approximately 350,000 distinct CDR3 sequences, over 6% being singletons. Time point meaning: patch test 2, 6 weeks after DPC sensitization. Treatment described: therapeutic diphenylcyclopropenone sensitization with weekly scalp DPC. The sequencing used whole blood, collected in connection with sensitization to the hapten diphenylcyclopropenone (DPC). These receptors originate from a woman aged 18-29 years with alopecia areata. Some clones in this sample may be carry-over from other donors' samples.

This clonotype was observed a handful of times. This chain joins TRBV4-1 and TRBJ1-6, with D possibly being TRBD1 (5 bases). The CDR3 length is 15 residues. The V gene lost 1 base and the J gene lost 5 bases, with 9 bases spanning the gap. Germline loops: CDR1 MGHRA, CDR2 YSYEKL. The chain's CDR3 is CASSQGRVDNSPLHF. DNA for the CDR3: TGCGCCAGCAGCCAAGGCAGGGTGGATAATTCACCCCTCCACTTT.

This clonotype was detected many times. CDR3 sequence reads: CASSVGGSWYRNTEAFF. Written as DNA, the CDR3 is TGTGCCAGCAGCGTAGGCGGCAGTTGGTATAGGAACACTGAAGCTTTCTTT. V and J are TRBV9 and TRBJ1-1; D ambiguous. Germline V lookup: CDR1 SGDLS, CDR2 YYNGEE. The CDR3 length is 17 residues. Trimming took 0 bases from V and 1 from J, leaving 16 bases between them. Together with reference TRBV9 and TRBJ1-1, the CDR3 gives the full variable domain: DSGVTQTPKHLITATGQRVTLRCSPRSGDLSVYWYQQSLDQGLQFLIQYYNGEERAKGNILERFSAQQFPDLHSELNLSSLELGDSALYFCASSVGGSWYRNTEAFFGQGTRLTVV.

This clonotype was counted at least ten times. This chain uses TRBV4-2 with TRBJ1-1, with 8 bases aligning to TRBD1. The CDR3 is made up of 12 amino acids. Germline V gives CDR1 LGHNA, CDR2 YNFKEQ. V was pared by 4 bases and J by 8 bases, with 3 bases of the junction left unmatched. The CDR3 loop reads CASSPGQGEAFF. For the CDR3, the DNA is TGTGCCAGCAGCCCTGGACAGGGCGAAGCTTTCTTT.

This clonotype was counted at least ten times. The chain carries TRBV20-1 and TRBJ1-2, with D possibly matching TRBD1 (6 bases). V was clipped by 3 bases and J by 4 bases, with 12 bases between them. Germline CDR1 reads DFQATT; CDR2 reads SNEGSKA (reference sequence). The CDR3 is 13 residues long. CDR3 sequence (DNA): TGCAGTGCTAGTGGTTCACAGGGCTATGGCTACACCTTC. Its translation: CSASGSQGYGYTF.

This clonotype occurred many times. The chain uses TRBV24-1 and TRBJ1-5; TRBD1 is a possible D gene (6 bases). Trimming removed 4 bases from V and 0 bases from J, with 9 bases in between. This CDR3 has 15 residues. Germline CDR1 is KGHDR and CDR2 is SFDVKD. The CDR3 DNA follows: TGTGCCACCAGTGACTCAGGGGCTAGCAATCAGCCCCAGCATTTT. Translated, it gives CATSDSGASNQPQHF.

In its sample, this clonotype was seen many times. V is TRBV7-8 and J is TRBJ1-3; 7 bases line up with TRBD1. V shed 0 bases, J shed 1 base, and the junction held 9 bases outside the gene matches. Germline V lookup: CDR1 SGHVS, CDR2 FQNEAQ. This CDR3 spans 18 amino acids. The CDR3 protein is CASSLAQEGAGSGNTIYF. CDR3 DNA sequence: TGTGCCAGCAGCTTAGCGCAGGAGGGGGCCGGTTCTGGAAACACCATATATTTT.

There are many counts of this clonotype. The V call is TRBV2, the J call TRBJ2-3; no reliable D call. Trimming stripped 2 bases from V and 4 bases from J, with 4 bases between. This CDR3 comprises 12 residues. CDR1 is SNHLY and CDR2 is FYNNEI in the germline V gene. Here the CDR3 DNA reads TGTGCCAGCAGTGAAAGGGCAGATACGCAGTATTTT. Amino acid sequence: CASSERADTQYF. Complete variable domain (other parts from reference TRBV2 and TRBJ2-3): EPEVTQTPSHQVTQMGQEVILRCVPISNHLYFYWYRQILGQKVEFLVSFYNNEISEKSEIFDDQFSVERPDGSNFTLKIRSTKLEDSAMYFCASSERADTQYFGPGTRLTVL.

This chain joins TRBV4-2 and TRBJ1-5; no reliable D call. The CDR3 has 14 residues. Germline V CDR1 and CDR2: LGHNA, YNFKEQ. Trimming left V 4 bases short and J 4 bases short, with 11 bases between. In DNA form, the CDR3 reads TGTGCCAGCAGCCCCTCGACGGGGAATCAGCCCCAGCATTTT. Its protein product is CASSPSTGNQPQHF.

This clonotype appeared many times. The chain combines TRBV6-2 or TRBV6-3 with TRBJ2-7, with 7 bases fitting TRBD1. Germline values: CDR1 MNHEY, CDR2 SVGEGT. The CDR3 length is 13 residues. The V gene end was trimmed by 6 bases and the J gene end by 5 bases; junction bases not matched to a gene: 7. CDR3 in DNA: TGTGCCAGCAGGGGACAGATGGAGGACGAGCAGTACTTC. It codes for CASRGQMEDEQYF.

This clonotype was detected only once. The chain links TRBV14 to TRBJ2-7; 8 positions agree with TRBD2. The CDR3 spans 14 residues. Germline V gene sequence: CDR1 SGHDN, CDR2 FVKESK. Germline trimming cut 6 bases from V and 9 bases from J; bases unmatched to any gene: 13. The CDR3: CASRQSGGPVVQYF. CDR3 sequence (DNA): TGTGCCAGCAGACAGTCGGGGGGGCCTGTCGTGCAGTACTTC.

In its sample, this clonotype was seen many times. The gene calls are TRBV6-5 and TRBJ1-5; a possible D gene is TRBD1 (6 bases). Germline V lookup: CDR1 MNHEY, CDR2 SVGAGI. The CDR3 spans 14 residues. V lost 3 bases and J lost 1, with 7 bases in between. The CDR3 DNA reads as TGTGCCAGCAGTTATGGACAGAGCAATCAGCCCCAGCATTTT. Translation: CASSYGQSNQPQHF.

This rearrangement joins TRBV5-1 to TRBJ1-1, with 7 bases aligning to TRBD1. The germline V gene has CDR1 SGHRS and CDR2 YFSETQ. The CDR3 loop spans 16 amino acids. V lost 3 bases and J lost 1; bases outside the gene matches: 9. CDR3 loop: CASSSGQVVPNTEAFF. DNA of the CDR3: TGCGCCAGCAGCTCCGGACAGGTCGTTCCGAACACTGAAGCTTTCTTT.

Only a few counts were recorded for this clonotype. The CDR3 DNA sequence: TGTGCCAGCAGCGAAGCGCCGGGACTAGCGGAAGAGACCCAGTACTTC. This gives the protein CASSEAPGLAEETQYF. This chain joins TRBV7-3 and TRBJ2-5; 11 bases are a match to TRBD2. This CDR3 has 16 amino acids. V lost 5 bases to trimming and J lost 3 bases; unmatched junction nucleotides: 8. Germline CDR1 reads SGHTA; CDR2 reads FQGTGA.

This clonotype has ten or more counts. This chain connects TRBV6-5 to TRBJ1-5; D gene ambiguous. The CDR3 sequence is 14 residues long. V lost 4 bases and J lost 2, with 9 bases in between. Germline V lookup: CDR1 MNHEY, CDR2 SVGAGI. The CDR3 protein is CASSLRLGNQPQHF. The CDR3 region has the DNA TGTGCCAGCAGTTTGAGGCTGGGCAATCAGCCCCAGCATTTT.

This clonotype turned up a few times. The rearrangement uses TRBV6-2 or TRBV6-3 and TRBJ2-1; tentatively, D is TRBD2 (5 bases). Between the trimmed V and J ends, which lost 7 bases and 8 bases, there was a span of 9 bases. The CDR3 spans 11 residues. CDR1 and CDR2 from the germline V gene are MNHEY and SVGEGT. The CDR3 bases are TGTGCCAGCACTAACGGGGATGAGCAGTTCTTC. Amino acids: CASTNGDEQFF.

This clonotype was seen a few times. This chain links TRBV7-9 with TRBJ2-3, with a tentative D call TRBD2 (6 bases). In germline, CDR1 is SEHNR, CDR2 FQNEAQ (reference sequence). Deletions cut 5 bases from V and 5 bases from J, with 29 bases between. This CDR3 comprises 19 residues. This CDR3 reads CASSPRLGVLNEGRDTQYF. The DNA of the CDR3 is TGTGCCAGCAGCCCACGACTAGGTGTCTTGAACGAAGGTAGAGATACGCAGTATTTT.

This sequence joins TRBV6-2 or TRBV6-3 and TRBJ1-2; a weak D match, TRBD1 (5 bases). The V end lost 5 bases, the J end lost 7 bases, and 11 bases lay between the germline ends. Germline CDR1 reads MNHEY; CDR2 reads SVGEGT. The CDR3 is 12 amino acids. CDR3: CASSGDRIGYTF. The CDR3, as DNA: TGTGCCAGCAGTGGAGACAGAATTGGCTACACCTTC.

The rearrangement joins TRBV12-3 or TRBV12-4 to TRBJ1-3; unclear D gene. V lost 5 bases and J 0 bases, leaving 11 bases between the germline ends. The CDR3 is 15 amino acids. The chain's CDR3 is CASSPWESSGNTIYF. CDR3 sequence (DNA): TGTGCCAGCAGTCCCTGGGAAAGCTCTGGAAACACCATATATTTT.

This clonotype was recorded many times. The CDR3 reads CASRRGSYTF. CDR3 coding DNA: TGTGCCAGCAGACGGGGTTCCTACACCTTC. This sequence joins TRBV2 and TRBJ1-2; D is undetermined. V was trimmed by 6 bases and J by 10 bases, leaving 9 bases between them. The length of the CDR3 is 10 residues. Germline-derived CDR1 and CDR2 are SNHLY and FYNNEI. Full variable domain (remainder filled in from reference TRBV2 and TRBJ1-2): EPEVTQTPSHQVTQMGQEVILRCVPISNHLYFYWYRQILGQKVEFLVSFYNNEISEKSEIFDDQFSVERPDGSNFTLKIRSTKLEDSAMYFCASRRGSYTFGSGTRLTVV.

V gene TRBV5-4 combines with J gene TRBJ2-3; tentatively, D is TRBD1 or TRBD2 (5 bases each). The CDR3 loop spans 16 amino acids. V was shortened by 4 bases and J by 1 base, with 16 bases between the two germline ends. Germline V CDR1 and CDR2: SGHNT, YYREEE (reference sequence). CDR3 sequence: CASSLRAGPGTDTQYF. CDR3 DNA: TGTGCCAGCAGCCTGAGGGCAGGGCCTGGCACAGATACGCAGTATTTT.

This CDR3 is CASSLRQFDNEQFF. The DNA of the CDR3 is TGTGCCAGCAGCTTACGGCAGTTCGACAATGAGCAGTTCTTC. The rearrangement links TRBV7-2 to TRBJ2-1; no reliable D call. Trimming took 2 bases from V and 5 from J, leaving 10 bases between them. The CDR3 totals 14 residues. Germline V gives CDR1 SGHTA, CDR2 FQGNSA.

This clonotype was observed many times. The gene calls are TRBV29-1 and TRBJ1-2; D remains ambiguous. The CDR3 runs to 12 residues. Trimming cost V 5 bases and J 2 bases, with 9 bases left between them. CDR1 is SQVTM, CDR2 ANQGSEA, per germline. The CDR3, as DNA: TGCAGCGTTTTGACCGGGAACTATGGCTACACCTTC. Translation: CSVLTGNYGYTF.

This clonotype was seen a few times. The chain uses TRBV29-1 and TRBJ2-2, with TRBD2 matching 7 bases. Germline CDR1 and CDR2: SQVTM and ANQGSEA. The CDR3 runs to 14 residues. The J segment lost 0 bases and the V segment lost 4 bases, leaving 2 bases of the junction unmatched. CDR3 coding DNA: TGCAGCGTTGTGGGACTACCGAACACCGGGGAGCTGTTTTTT. This codes for CSVVGLPNTGELFF.

This clonotype turned up a few times. The rearrangement uses TRBV20-1 and TRBJ1-3, with D possibly TRBD1 on 6 matching bases. V was pared by 3 bases and J by 0 bases, with 15 bases between. The CDR3 is 16 amino acids. Germline V gene data show CDR1 as DFQATT and CDR2 as SNEGSKA (reference sequence). The CDR3 reads CSASVGGPSSGNTIYF. The DNA of the CDR3 is TGCAGTGCTAGCGTGGGGGGGCCTAGCTCTGGAAACACCATATATTTT.

This clonotype turned up a few times. The genes are TRBV6-2 or TRBV6-3 and TRBJ1-5, with D hard to call. V gave up 5 bases and J gave up 0 bases, with 14 bases separating them. Germline values: CDR1 MNHEY, CDR2 SVGEGT. The length of the CDR3 is 16 residues. The CDR3 loop is CASSQHAGYSNQPQHF. In DNA form, the CDR3 reads TGTGCCAGCAGTCAACATGCAGGATATAGCAATCAGCCCCAGCATTTT.

The V and J genes are TRBV6-2 or TRBV6-3 and TRBJ1-1; the match to TRBD1 covers 7 bases. The germline CDR1 and CDR2 sequences are MNHEY and SVGEGT. The CDR3 sequence is 13 residues long. V lost 8 bases to trimming and J lost 4 bases; unmatched junction nucleotides: 7. CDR3 residues: CASHRGTSTEAFF. Here the CDR3 DNA reads TGTGCCAGCCACAGGGGCACTTCCACTGAAGCTTTCTTT.

V and J are TRBV2 and TRBJ2-3; 7 positions match TRBD2. V lost 3 bases to trimming and J lost 0 bases; unmatched junction nucleotides: 6. The CDR3 is made up of 16 amino acids. Germline CDR1 is SNHLY and CDR2 is FYNNEI. The CDR3 loop reads CASSDLAETSTDTQYF. As DNA, the CDR3 is TGTGCCAGCAGTGATCTAGCGGAAACTAGCACAGATACGCAGTATTTT.

The sample holds many counts of this clonotype. The CDR3 region has the DNA TGCGCCAGCAGCCAAGACAGGGACTATCAGCCCCAGCATTTT. Its translation: CASSQDRDYQPQHF. The V and J genes are TRBV4-3 and TRBJ1-5, with D perhaps matching TRBD1 (5 bases). CDR1 LGHNA and CDR2 YSLEER come from the germline V gene. Trimming removed 0 bases from V and 5 bases from J, with 8 bases in between. The CDR3 sequence is 14 residues long.

This clonotype has just a few counts. The chain has TRBV12-3 or TRBV12-4 and TRBJ1-3; weak D call: TRBD1 (6 bases). The V gene lost 2 bases and the J gene lost 4 bases, with 12 bases spanning the gap. The CDR3 is made up of 15 amino acids. In DNA, the CDR3 is TGTGCCAGCAGTTTAAATGACAGGACCGGAAACACCATATATTTT. It codes for CASSLNDRTGNTIYF.

The sample holds a few counts of this clonotype. This chain joins TRBV20-1 and TRBJ1-6; TRBD1 matches at 9 bases. CDR3 size: 16 residues. The junction had 6 bases not matched to a gene; V was cut back by 6 bases and J by 0 bases. Germline V lookup: CDR1 DFQATT, CDR2 SNEGSKA (reference sequence). In DNA, the CDR3 is TGCAGTGCAAGGGGACAGGGACGCTCCTATAATTCACCCCTCCACTTT. It codes for CSARGQGRSYNSPLHF.

The chain employs TRBV2 and TRBJ2-4; D not certain. CDR3 size: 15 residues. Trimming stripped 2 bases from V and 3 bases from J, with 11 bases between. In germline, CDR1 is SNHLY, CDR2 FYNNEI. The CDR3 region is CASSERENGKNIQYF. CDR3 nucleotide sequence: TGTGCCAGCAGTGAAAGGGAAAATGGCAAAAACATTCAGTACTTC.